Each of the 31 T cell receptor beta chains below was sequenced from the same sample in a study of cytomegalovirus exposure and HLA in healthy donors. Produced via immunoSEQ multiplex PCR; TCRdb's table is partial and in-frame only. The profile shows hundreds of thousands of clones, about 90% of them singletons. Sequencing was carried out using PBMCs. These TCRs come from a young man in good health and CMV-seropositive.

This chain links TRBV7-2 with TRBJ2-1; 8 nucleotides line up with TRBD1. Germline values: CDR1 SGHTA, CDR2 FQGNSA. This CDR3 contains 16 residues. Germline trimming cut 0 bases from V and 4 bases from J; bases unmatched to any gene: 5. The CDR3 DNA reads TGTGCCAGCAGCTTAGCCCAGGGGGCGCGGTACAATGAGCAGTTCTTC. As protein: CASSLAQGARYNEQFF.

This clone appeared once. This chain links TRBV6-6 with TRBJ2-2; D might be TRBD2 (5 bases). Germline CDR1 reads MNHNY; CDR2 reads SVGAGI (reference sequence). Trimming left V 7 bases short and J 1 base short, with 10 bases between. This CDR3 is built from 14 residues. The CDR3 reads CASIREENTGELFF. The CDR3 DNA is TGTGCCAGCATTCGGGAAGAGAACACCGGGGAGCTGTTTTTT.

This clone has more than one count but fewer than ten. The chain uses TRBV5-1 and TRBJ2-7; TRBD2 is a possible D gene (5 bases). Trimming removed 2 bases at V and 0 bases at J, with 6 bases between. This CDR3 contains 13 residues. CDR1 SGHRS and CDR2 YFSETQ come from the germline V gene. CDR3 sequence reads: CASSFSVSYEQYF. CDR3 in DNA: TGCGCCAGCAGCTTTAGCGTCTCCTACGAGCAGTACTTC.

V usage is TRBV5-4 and J usage is TRBJ2-2; 8 nucleotides line up with TRBD1. V lost 0 bases to trimming and J lost 7 bases; unmatched junction nucleotides: 2. The germline gives CDR1 SGHNT, CDR2 YYREEE (reference sequence). CDR3 length equals 14 residues. In DNA, the CDR3 is TGTGCCAGCAGCTTGGCCAGGGGGCACGGGGAGCTGTTTTTT. This gives the protein CASSLARGHGELFF.

V usage is TRBV19 and J usage is TRBJ2-7; D unresolved. Germline CDR1 is LNHDA and CDR2 is SQIVND (reference sequence). V lost 0 bases and J 2 bases, leaving 5 bases between the germline ends. The CDR3 totals 13 residues. This CDR3 is CASSIDRTYEQYF. In DNA form, the CDR3 reads TGTGCCAGTAGTATAGACAGAACCTACGAGCAGTACTTC.

CDR3 amino acids: CASSDLPLLADSYNEQFF. The CDR3 DNA is TGTGCCAGCAGTGATCTCCCCCTGCTAGCGGACTCCTACAATGAGCAGTTCTTC. The chain carries TRBV2 and TRBJ2-1, with TRBD2 matching over 7 bases. There are 18 residues in the CDR3. Germline lookup yields CDR1 SNHLY and CDR2 FYNNEI. Trimming at V came to 3 bases and at J to 0 bases, leaving 11 bases not matched to a gene.

The chain couples TRBV10-2 to TRBJ2-7; D remains unclear. Trimming took 6 bases from V and 5 from J, leaving 8 bases between them. CDR1 and CDR2 from the germline V gene are WSHSY and SAAADI. CDR3 length equals 11 residues. This CDR3 is CASRMINEQYF. The CDR3 DNA reads as TGCGCCAGCAGAATGATTAACGAGCAGTACTTC.

The chain is built from TRBV29-1 and TRBJ1-1, with D perhaps matching TRBD1 (5 bases). The ends were cut back, 5 bases at V and 0 bases at J, with 10 bases in the middle. Germline V gene data show CDR1 as SQVTM and CDR2 as ANQGSEA. The length of the CDR3 is 13 residues. CDR3 loop: CSVSGRMNTEAFF. CDR3 nucleotide sequence: TGCAGCGTTTCGGGACGGATGAACACTGAAGCTTTCTTT.

This sequence joins TRBV6-4 and TRBJ2-1, with 9 bases identical to TRBD1. Germline CDR1 and CDR2: MRHNA and SNTAGT. The V segment lost 0 bases and the J segment 6 bases; nucleotides outside the gene matches: 3. The CDR3 is 15 residues long. CDR3 loop: CASSDSVGQGNEQFF. In DNA, the CDR3 is TGTGCCAGCAGTGACTCGGTGGGACAGGGCAATGAGCAGTTCTTC.

The rearrangement joins TRBV28 to TRBJ1-2; TRBD1 aligns across 8 bases. The CDR3 extends over 16 amino acids. The germline gives CDR1 MDHEN, CDR2 SYDVKM. V was clipped by 10 bases and J by 2 bases; unmatched bases: 15. The CDR3 DNA reads as TGTGCCACTCCGCAGGGGGCGCGGTCCTTAAACTATGGCTACACCTTC. Amino acids: CATPQGARSLNYGYTF.

The V gene is TRBV7-7, the J gene TRBJ2-1, with 7 bases fitting TRBD1. Per the germline V gene, CDR1 is SSHAT and CDR2 is FNYEAQ (reference sequence). This CDR3 is 16 amino acids long. V lost 3 bases to trimming and J lost 0 bases; unmatched junction nucleotides: 5. CDR3 protein: CASSLRSGGSYNEQFF. The CDR3 DNA sequence: TGTGCCAGCAGCTTGCGGTCAGGGGGCTCCTACAATGAGCAGTTCTTC.

The chain is built from TRBV2 and TRBJ1-1, with D unclear. Trimming left V 4 bases short and J 1 base short, with 10 bases between. The CDR3 is 14 residues long. Looked up from germline, CDR1 is SNHLY and CDR2 is FYNNEI. CDR3 loop: CASSGLGANTEAFF. DNA for the CDR3: TGTGCCAGCAGTGGGCTGGGTGCGAACACTGAAGCTTTCTTT.

The rearrangement joins TRBV7-9 to TRBJ2-1; D remains ambiguous. Germline V gives CDR1 SEHNR, CDR2 FQNEAQ (reference sequence). The length of the CDR3 is 15 residues. V lost 4 bases and J lost 6, with 16 bases in between. CDR3 DNA: TGTGCCAGCAGCTCCCCCCCGGTCAGGACCAATGAGCAGTTCTTC. Its translation: CASSSPPVRTNEQFF.

This chain links TRBV28 with TRBJ1-2, with D possibly matching TRBD1 (6 bases). Deletions cut 6 bases from V and 4 bases from J, with 12 bases between. Germline CDR1 reads MDHEN; CDR2 reads SYDVKM. The CDR3 contains 13 residues. CDR3: CASSPGAPYGYTF. CDR3 sequence (DNA): TGTGCCAGCAGCCCAGGGGCTCCCTATGGCTACACCTTC.

The chain links TRBV10-3 to TRBJ1-2; no firm D call. Germline values: CDR1 ENHRY, CDR2 SYGVKD. CDR3 length equals 11 residues. Trimming removed 0 bases at V and 8 bases at J, with 4 bases between. In nucleotides, the CDR3 is TGTGCCATCAGTGAGTCTGAAGGCTACACCTTC. Residues: CAISESEGYTF.

This chain uses TRBV11-2 with TRBJ2-1, with 8 bases identical to TRBD2. The CDR3 contains 17 residues. With 1 base clipped from V and 7 bases from J, the junction kept 12 bases outside the gene matches. The germline CDR1 and CDR2 sequences are SGHAT and FQNNGV. Written as DNA, the CDR3 is TGTGCCAGCAGCTTAGCCCTCGGACTAGCTAAGTGGAATGAGCAGTTCTTC. It yields the protein CASSLALGLAKWNEQFF.

The V gene is TRBV5-4, the J gene TRBJ2-1; 7 positions match TRBD2. This CDR3 region has 17 residues. CDR1 is SGHNT and CDR2 is YYREEE in the germline V gene (reference sequence). Germline trimming cut 0 bases from V and 7 bases from J; bases unmatched to any gene: 13. The CDR3 loop is CASSLVTGGLPANEQFF. CDR3 DNA: TGTGCCAGCAGCTTGGTAACGGGAGGACTCCCTGCGAATGAGCAGTTCTTC.

To note about this clone: The same CDR3 also results from other DNA sequences found in this sample. The CDR3 spells CASSLAPGWNTEAFF. The CDR3 DNA follows: TGTGCCAGCAGCTTAGCGCCGGGGTGGAACACTGAAGCTTTCTTT. This chain links TRBV7-2 with TRBJ1-1; D gene unclear. CDR1 and CDR2 from the germline V gene are SGHTA and FQGNSA. This CDR3 spans 15 amino acids. Trimming pared 0 bases from V and 1 base from J, leaving 9 bases between.

The genes are TRBV15 and TRBJ2-7, with no clear D. The V and J ends lost 0 bases and 1 base respectively, with 7 bases between them. CDR3 length: 14 amino acids. Germline values: CDR1 LNHNV, CDR2 YYDKDF (reference sequence). CDR3 in amino acids: CATSRERLSYEQYF. As DNA, the CDR3 is TGTGCCACCAGCAGAGAACGGTTGTCCTACGAGCAGTACTTC.

The chain combines TRBV6-6 with TRBJ2-3, with 7 positions matching TRBD1. Germline V lookup: CDR1 MNHNY, CDR2 SVGAGI (reference sequence). After removal of 2 bases from V and 2 bases from J, the junction contained 7 bases not matched to a gene. This CDR3 is 16 amino acids long. DNA of the CDR3: TGTGCCAGCAGTTACGGGGACAGCTACTACACAGATACGCAGTATTTT. The encoded protein is CASSYGDSYYTDTQYF.

The chain joins TRBV5-1 to TRBJ2-1; perhaps TRBD2 as D (6 bases). The CDR3 consists of 13 residues. Germline V lookup: CDR1 SGHRS, CDR2 YFSETQ. Trimming shortened V by 3 bases and J by 5 bases, and 9 bases separated the two germline ends. CDR3 nucleotides: TGCGCCAGCAGCTCAGGACTAAACAATGAGCAGTTCTTC. This sequence encodes CASSSGLNNEQFF.

Only a few counts were recorded for this clone. The rearrangement links TRBV5-1 to TRBJ1-4; weak D call: TRBD1 (5 bases). V lost 7 bases and J lost 4, with 11 bases in between. The CDR3 is made up of 13 amino acids. CDR1 is SGHRS and CDR2 is YFSETQ in the germline V gene. CDR3 coding DNA: TGCGCCAGCCGGCGGGGCAGTAATGAAAAACTGTTTTTT. Its protein product is CASRRGSNEKLFF.

V usage is TRBV4-3 and J usage is TRBJ1-4; D remains ambiguous. The CDR3 length is 16 residues. Germline V gene sequence: CDR1 LGHNA, CDR2 YSLEER. V lost 1 base and J lost 5, with 14 bases in between. This CDR3 is CASSQVGVGPNEKLFF. CDR3 nucleotide sequence: TGCGCCAGCAGCCAAGTCGGGGTAGGGCCCAATGAAAAACTGTTTTTT.

The chain employs TRBV10-3 and TRBJ2-7, with 8 bases lining up with TRBD1. J gave up 8 bases and V 1 base, and 1 base lay outside the gene matches. CDR3 length: 12 residues. CDR1 is ENHRY, CDR2 SYGVKD, per germline. Written as DNA, the CDR3 is TGTGCCATCAGTGAGTGGACAGGGCAGCAGTACTTC. Translating gives CAISEWTGQQYF.

CDR3 region: CASSREHTGELFF. CDR3 DNA sequence: TGTGCCAGCAGCAGGGAGCACACCGGGGAGCTGTTTTTT. The chain couples TRBV25-1 to TRBJ2-2, with D perhaps assigned TRBD1 or TRBD2 (5 bases each). Trimming removed 6 bases at V and 3 bases at J, with 8 bases between. CDR1 and CDR2 (germline): MGHDK, SYGVNS. CDR3 length equals 13 residues.

The chain's CDR3 is CASRGLAFSYNEQFF. DNA for the CDR3: TGTGCCAGCAGGGGACTAGCGTTCTCCTACAATGAGCAGTTCTTC. This chain joins TRBV2 and TRBJ2-1; 10 nucleotides align to TRBD2. The germline V gene has CDR1 SNHLY and CDR2 FYNNEI. Trimming removed 6 bases from V and 0 bases from J; junction bases left unmatched: 2. The CDR3 totals 15 residues.

This chain joins TRBV30 and TRBJ2-3, with 9 bases aligning to TRBD1. Trimming removed 5 bases from V and 4 bases from J; junction bases left unmatched: 10. Germline CDR1 GTSNPN, CDR2 SVGIG (reference sequence). This CDR3 spans 15 amino acids. CDR3 nucleotide sequence: TGTGCCTGGCGACCTCGGGACAGGGACCCAGATACGCAGTATTTT. This translates into CAWRPRDRDPDTQYF.

The chain has TRBV30 and TRBJ1-2; TRBD1 is a possible D gene (5 bases). This CDR3 has 14 amino acids. Germline V gene sequence: CDR1 GTSNPN, CDR2 SVGIG (reference sequence). V was pared by 5 bases and J by 5 bases, with 18 bases between. The CDR3 coding sequence is TGTGCCTGGGAACATAAAAGGGGCTTGTATGGCTACACCTTC. Protein product: CAWEHKRGLYGYTF.

The rearrangement uses TRBV2 and TRBJ2-5; 12 bases are shared with TRBD1. The CDR3 covers 17 residues. CDR1 and CDR2 (germline): SNHLY, FYNNEI. Trimming removed 7 bases from V and 5 bases from J; junction bases left unmatched: 14. The CDR3 sequence is CASTRRAFGTGGETQYF. Written as DNA, the CDR3 is TGTGCCAGCACCAGAAGAGCCTTTGGGACAGGGGGCGAGACCCAGTACTTC.

The V gene is TRBV5-4, the J gene TRBJ2-5; D is perhaps TRBD1 (5 bases). The CDR3 totals 13 residues. V was cut by 2 bases and J by 2 bases, with 7 bases left in between. Germline CDR1 and CDR2: SGHNT and YYREEE (reference sequence). CDR3 DNA sequence: TGTGCCAGCAGCTTTCGGACACAAGAGACCCAGTACTTC. Protein: CASSFRTQETQYF.

This chain uses TRBV5-1 with TRBJ2-1; TRBD2 matches at 9 bases. There are 16 residues in the CDR3. With 0 bases clipped from V and 8 bases from J, the junction kept 9 bases outside the gene matches. Germline values: CDR1 SGHRS, CDR2 YFSETQ. The CDR3 DNA follows: TGCGCCAGCAGCTTGGTGGCTAGCGGGACTTCGGATGAGCAGTTCTTC. Its protein product is CASSLVASGTSDEQFF.